One and the same sample provided the 8 T cell receptor beta chains below, sequenced in a study of T cell responses to AZD1222 COVID-19 vaccine. Profiled with immunoSEQ multiplex PCR; TCRdb holds only in-frame clones, not every one. The profile shows some 130,000 clones, over 90% of them singletons. The sequenced sample was peripheral blood, obtained on day 0 of AZD1222 vaccination. Every receptor here comes from an adult in good health.

The chain uses TRBV12-3 or TRBV12-4 and TRBJ2-1, with D possibly being TRBD1 or TRBD2 (6 bases each). V shed 6 bases and J shed 6 bases, with 12 bases lying between them. The CDR3 is 13 amino acids. In DNA form, the CDR3 reads TGTGCCAGCAGACGAACGGGGGCCAATGAGCAGTTCTTC. It encodes CASRRTGANEQFF.

The chain links TRBV9 to TRBJ1-1, with TRBD1 as a possible D gene (6 bases). The CDR3 loop spans 13 amino acids. Germline-derived CDR1 and CDR2 are SGDLS and YYNGEE. Trimming pared 4 bases from V and 4 bases from J, leaving 11 bases between. The CDR3 DNA is TGTGCCAGCAGCCCGCAGGGGAGCACTGAAGCTTTCTTT. This encodes CASSPQGSTEAFF. Full variable domain (missing parts from reference TRBV9 and TRBJ1-1): DSGVTQTPKHLITATGQRVTLRCSPRSGDLSVYWYQQSLDQGLQFLIQYYNGEERAKGNILERFSAQQFPDLHSELNLSSLELGDSALYFCASSPQGSTEAFFGQGTRLTVV.

The V gene is TRBV5-1, the J gene TRBJ2-4, with D perhaps assigned TRBD1 or TRBD2 (5 bases each). CDR1 and CDR2 (germline): SGHRS, YFSETQ. The ends were cut back, 2 bases at V and 0 bases at J, with 12 bases in the middle. This CDR3 is built from 16 residues. The CDR3 DNA is TGCGCCAGCAGCTTCTACGGGGACCTAGCCAAAAACATTCAGTACTTC. Translating it yields CASSFYGDLAKNIQYF.

The CDR3 protein is CASSHESGQGDNSPLHF. As DNA, the CDR3 is TGTGCCAGCAGCCACGAATCCGGACAGGGGGATAATTCACCCCTCCACTTT. The rearrangement uses TRBV6-2 or TRBV6-3 and TRBJ1-6, with 10 bases matching TRBD1. From germline, CDR1 is MNHEY and CDR2 SVGEGT. V lost 6 bases and J lost 5; bases outside the gene matches: 10. The CDR3 is 17 amino acids.

CDR3 sequence reads: CASNQPGTGPGELFF. CDR3 nucleotide sequence: TGTGCCAGCAACCAGCCCGGGACAGGGCCCGGGGAGCTGTTTTTT. The J gene is TRBJ2-2, the V gene TRBV5-5; 9 nucleotides align to TRBD1. J gave up 6 bases and V 6 bases, and 9 bases lay outside the gene matches. Germline loops: CDR1 SGHKS, CDR2 YYEKEE (reference sequence). This CDR3 is built from 15 residues.

V gene TRBV29-1 combines with J gene TRBJ2-2; D is undetermined. V gave up 4 bases and J gave up 0 bases, with 3 bases separating them. CDR1 and CDR2 from the germline V gene are SQVTM and ANQGSEA. The CDR3 contains 12 residues. The CDR3 spells CSVVPNTGELFF. The CDR3 region has the DNA TGCAGCGTTGTTCCGAACACCGGGGAGCTGTTTTTT.

This chain connects TRBV7-6 to TRBJ2-1; 8 nucleotides line up with TRBD2. J lost 8 bases, V lost 2 bases, and 11 bases had no gene match. This CDR3 comprises 16 residues. The germline gives CDR1 SGHVS, CDR2 FNYEAQ. CDR3 residues: CASSLSVYGRDDEQFF. The CDR3 region has the DNA TGTGCCAGCAGCTTATCCGTCTACGGGAGGGACGATGAGCAGTTCTTC.

Only a few counts were recorded for this clone. The chain links TRBV2 to TRBJ1-2, with a weak D call TRBD1 (5 bases). The CDR3 runs 12 residues. Germline CDR1 and CDR2: SNHLY and FYNNEI. Trimming cost V 8 bases and J 3 bases, with 10 bases left between them. CDR3 nucleotides: TGTGCCAGCTCTCGCAGGGACTATGGCTACACCTTC. Protein: CASSRRDYGYTF.